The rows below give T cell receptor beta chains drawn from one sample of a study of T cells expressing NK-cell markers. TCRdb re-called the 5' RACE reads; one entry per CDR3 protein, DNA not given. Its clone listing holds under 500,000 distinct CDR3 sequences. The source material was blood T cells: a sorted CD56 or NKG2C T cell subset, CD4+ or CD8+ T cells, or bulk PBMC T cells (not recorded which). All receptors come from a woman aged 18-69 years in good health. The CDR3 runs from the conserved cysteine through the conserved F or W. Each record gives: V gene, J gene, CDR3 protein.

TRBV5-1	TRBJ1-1	CASSDGQGLNTEAFF
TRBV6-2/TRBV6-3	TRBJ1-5	CASSPPGQTGDSNQPQHF
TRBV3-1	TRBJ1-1	CASSLTQDSRTEAFF
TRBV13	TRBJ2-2	CASDLMGTGELFF
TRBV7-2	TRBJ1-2	CASSLNTDYGYTF
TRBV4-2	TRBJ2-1	CASSLAHNEQFF
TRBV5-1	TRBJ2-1	CASTGTSGSYNEQFF
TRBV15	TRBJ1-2	CATSSGNRPAYGYTF
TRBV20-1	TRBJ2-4	CSSRPTSGGAYSTKNIQYF
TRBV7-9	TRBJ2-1	CASSLTGGPSYNEQFF
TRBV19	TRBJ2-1	CASSISTGGYNEQFF
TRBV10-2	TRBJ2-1	CASSEGWAGSYNEQFF
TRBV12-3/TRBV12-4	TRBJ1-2	CASSTGAVNYGYTF
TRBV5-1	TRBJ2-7	CASSSSGDSGEQYF
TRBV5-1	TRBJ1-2	CASSLEMGTYGYTF
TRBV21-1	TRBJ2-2	CASSKDVYFTGELFF
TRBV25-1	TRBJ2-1	CASTGWREIDEQFF
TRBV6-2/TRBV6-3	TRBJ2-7	CASDRGAYEQYF
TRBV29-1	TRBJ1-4	CSVHGGGNEKLFF
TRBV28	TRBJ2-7	CASSANSGKGYEQYF
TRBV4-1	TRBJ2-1	CASSHLGNEQFF
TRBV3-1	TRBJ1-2	CASSQWDTTNYGYTF
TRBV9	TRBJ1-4	CASSVQGVTNEKLFF
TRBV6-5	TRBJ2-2	CASSYSATGTGELFF
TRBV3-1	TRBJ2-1	CASSQPLARYNEQFF
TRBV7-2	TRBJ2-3	CASSLYQGADTQYF
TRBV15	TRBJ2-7	CATSRDRRGQGSVGEQYF
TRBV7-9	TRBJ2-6	CAGLGSLDSGANVLTF
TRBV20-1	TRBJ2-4	CSATSGGAKNIQYF